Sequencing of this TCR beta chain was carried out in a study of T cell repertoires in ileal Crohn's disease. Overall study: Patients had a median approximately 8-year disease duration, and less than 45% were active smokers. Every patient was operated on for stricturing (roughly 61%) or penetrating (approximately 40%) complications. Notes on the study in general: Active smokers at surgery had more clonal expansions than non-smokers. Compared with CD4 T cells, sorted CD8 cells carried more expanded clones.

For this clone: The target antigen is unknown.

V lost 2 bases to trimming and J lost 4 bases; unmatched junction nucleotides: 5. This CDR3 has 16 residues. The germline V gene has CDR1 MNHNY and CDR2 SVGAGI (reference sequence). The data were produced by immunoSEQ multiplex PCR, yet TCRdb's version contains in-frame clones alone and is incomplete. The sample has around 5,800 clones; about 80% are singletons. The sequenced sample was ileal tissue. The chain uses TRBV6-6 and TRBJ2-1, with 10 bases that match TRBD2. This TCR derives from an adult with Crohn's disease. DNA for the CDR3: TGTGCCAGCAGTTACGAGGGACTAGCGAATTACAATGAGCAGTTCTTC. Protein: CASSYEGLANYNEQFF.